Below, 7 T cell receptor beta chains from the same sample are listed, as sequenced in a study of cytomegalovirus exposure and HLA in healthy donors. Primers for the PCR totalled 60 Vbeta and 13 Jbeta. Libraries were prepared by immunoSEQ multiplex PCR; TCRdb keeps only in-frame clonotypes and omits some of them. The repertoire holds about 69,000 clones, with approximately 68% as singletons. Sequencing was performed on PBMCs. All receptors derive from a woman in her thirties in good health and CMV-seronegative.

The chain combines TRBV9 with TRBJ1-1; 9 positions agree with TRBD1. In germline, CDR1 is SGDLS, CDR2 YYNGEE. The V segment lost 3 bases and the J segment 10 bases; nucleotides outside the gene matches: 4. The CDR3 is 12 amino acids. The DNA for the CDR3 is TGTGCCAGCAGCGCTGGGACAGGGAGAGCTTTCTTT. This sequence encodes CASSAGTGRAFF. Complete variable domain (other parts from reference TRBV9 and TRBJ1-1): DSGVTQTPKHLITATGQRVTLRCSPRSGDLSVYWYQQSLDQGLQFLIQYYNGEERAKGNILERFSAQQFPDLHSELNLSSLELGDSALYFCASSAGTGRAFFGQGTRLTVV.

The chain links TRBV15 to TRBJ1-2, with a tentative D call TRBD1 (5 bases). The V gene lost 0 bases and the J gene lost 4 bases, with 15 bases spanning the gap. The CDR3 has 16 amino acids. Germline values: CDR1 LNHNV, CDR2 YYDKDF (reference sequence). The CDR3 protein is CATSRDDRTLAYGYTF. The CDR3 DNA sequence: TGTGCCACCAGCAGAGACGACAGAACCCTTGCCTATGGCTACACCTTC.

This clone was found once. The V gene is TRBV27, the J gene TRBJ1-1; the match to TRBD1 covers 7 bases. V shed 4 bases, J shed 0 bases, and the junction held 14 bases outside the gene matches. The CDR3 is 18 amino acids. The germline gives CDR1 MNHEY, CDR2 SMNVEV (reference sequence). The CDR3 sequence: CASSSNRGGGWLNTEAFF. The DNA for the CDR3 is TGTGCCAGCAGTTCAAACAGGGGCGGAGGCTGGTTGAACACTGAAGCTTTCTTT.

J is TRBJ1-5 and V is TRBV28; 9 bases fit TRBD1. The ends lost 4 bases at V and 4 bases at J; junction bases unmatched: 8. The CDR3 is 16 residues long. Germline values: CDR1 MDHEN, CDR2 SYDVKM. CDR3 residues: CASSSLRQGDNQPQHF. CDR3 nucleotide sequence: TGTGCCAGCAGTTCACTCCGACAGGGGGATAATCAGCCCCAGCATTTT.

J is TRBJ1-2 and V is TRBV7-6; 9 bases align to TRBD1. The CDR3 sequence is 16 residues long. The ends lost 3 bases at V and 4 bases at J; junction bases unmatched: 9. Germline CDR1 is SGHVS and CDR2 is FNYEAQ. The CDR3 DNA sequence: TGTGCCAGCAGCTTCCAGACAGGGGGTTTAGTCTATGGCTACACCTTC. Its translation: CASSFQTGGLVYGYTF.

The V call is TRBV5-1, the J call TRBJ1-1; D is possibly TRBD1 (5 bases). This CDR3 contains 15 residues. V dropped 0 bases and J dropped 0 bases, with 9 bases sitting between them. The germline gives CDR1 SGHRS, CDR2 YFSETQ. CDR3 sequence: CASSLEYRMNTEAFF. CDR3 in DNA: TGCGCCAGCAGCTTGGAGTACAGGATGAACACTGAAGCTTTCTTT.

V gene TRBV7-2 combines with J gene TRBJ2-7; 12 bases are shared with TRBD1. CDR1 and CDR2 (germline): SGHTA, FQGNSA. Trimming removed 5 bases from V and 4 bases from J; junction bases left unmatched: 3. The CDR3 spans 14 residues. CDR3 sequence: CASSTGQGAYEQYF. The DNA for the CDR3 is TGTGCCAGCAGCACGGGACAGGGGGCTTACGAGCAGTACTTC.